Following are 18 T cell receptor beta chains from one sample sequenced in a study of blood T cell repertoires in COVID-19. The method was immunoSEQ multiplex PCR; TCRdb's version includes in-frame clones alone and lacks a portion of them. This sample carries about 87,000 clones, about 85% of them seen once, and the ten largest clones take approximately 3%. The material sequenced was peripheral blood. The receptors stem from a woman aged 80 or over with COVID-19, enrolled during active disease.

The CDR3 coding sequence is TGTGCCAGCAGTTTGGTCGGACAGGGGGTCGGGGAAAAACTGTTTTTT. Translated: CASSLVGQGVGEKLFF. The V call is TRBV28, the J call TRBJ1-4; TRBD1 agrees at 10 bases. Germline CDR1 is MDHEN and CDR2 is SYDVKM. Unmatched junction bases numbered 9, after V lost 3 bases and J lost 8 bases. The CDR3 contains 16 residues.

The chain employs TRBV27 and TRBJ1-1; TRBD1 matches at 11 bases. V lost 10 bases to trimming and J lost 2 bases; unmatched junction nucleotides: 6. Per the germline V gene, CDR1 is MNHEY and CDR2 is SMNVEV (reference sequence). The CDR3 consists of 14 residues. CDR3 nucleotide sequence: TGTGCCACCGGGACAGGGGGGTTTAACACTGAAGCTTTCTTT. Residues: CATGTGGFNTEAFF.

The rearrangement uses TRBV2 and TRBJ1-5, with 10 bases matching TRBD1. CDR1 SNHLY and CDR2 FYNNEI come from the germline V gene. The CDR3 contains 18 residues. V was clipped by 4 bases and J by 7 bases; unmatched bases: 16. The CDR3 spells CASSVDRGRRFGSQPQHF. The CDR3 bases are TGTGCCAGCAGTGTCGACAGGGGGCGACGGTTTGGGAGCCAGCCCCAGCATTTT.

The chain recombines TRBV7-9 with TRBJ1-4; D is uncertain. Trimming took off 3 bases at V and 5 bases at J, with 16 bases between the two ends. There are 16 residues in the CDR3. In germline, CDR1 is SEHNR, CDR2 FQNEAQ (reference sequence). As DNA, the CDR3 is TGTGCCAGCAGCTTGAGAACCGGGAGAGTAAATGAAAAACTGTTTTTT. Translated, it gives CASSLRTGRVNEKLFF.

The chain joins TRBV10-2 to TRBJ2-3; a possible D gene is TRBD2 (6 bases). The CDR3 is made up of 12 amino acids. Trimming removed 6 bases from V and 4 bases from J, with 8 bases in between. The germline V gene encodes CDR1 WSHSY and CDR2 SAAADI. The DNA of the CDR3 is TGCGCCAGCAGACTAGCCGCAGATACGCAGTATTTT. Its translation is CASRLAADTQYF.

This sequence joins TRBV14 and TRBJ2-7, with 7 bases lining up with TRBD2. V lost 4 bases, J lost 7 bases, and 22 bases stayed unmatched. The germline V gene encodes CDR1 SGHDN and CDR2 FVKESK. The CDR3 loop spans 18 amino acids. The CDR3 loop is CASSRGRDPGLGIGEQYF. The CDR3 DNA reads TGTGCCAGCAGCCGCGGCCGAGATCCAGGACTAGGCATCGGGGAGCAGTACTTC.

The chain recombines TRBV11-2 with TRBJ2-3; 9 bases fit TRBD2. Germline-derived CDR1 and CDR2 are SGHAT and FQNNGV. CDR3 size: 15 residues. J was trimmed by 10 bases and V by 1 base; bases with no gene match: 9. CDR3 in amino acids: CASSLGLAGPPSQYF. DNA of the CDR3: TGTGCCAGCAGCTTAGGGCTAGCGGGGCCCCCGTCGCAGTATTTT.

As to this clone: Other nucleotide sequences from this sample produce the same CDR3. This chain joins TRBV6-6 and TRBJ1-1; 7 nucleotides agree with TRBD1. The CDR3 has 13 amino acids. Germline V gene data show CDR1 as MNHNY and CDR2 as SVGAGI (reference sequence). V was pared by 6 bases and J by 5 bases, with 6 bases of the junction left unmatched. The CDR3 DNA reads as TGTGCCAGCAGGCGACAGGGCGGAACTGAAGCTTTCTTT. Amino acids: CASRRQGGTEAFF.

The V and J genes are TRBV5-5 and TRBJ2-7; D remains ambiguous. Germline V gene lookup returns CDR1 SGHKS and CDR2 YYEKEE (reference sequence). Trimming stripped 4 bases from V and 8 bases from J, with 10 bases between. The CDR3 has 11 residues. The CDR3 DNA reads TGTGCCAGCAGCACTTCTTTGAAGCAGTACTTC. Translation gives CASSTSLKQYF.

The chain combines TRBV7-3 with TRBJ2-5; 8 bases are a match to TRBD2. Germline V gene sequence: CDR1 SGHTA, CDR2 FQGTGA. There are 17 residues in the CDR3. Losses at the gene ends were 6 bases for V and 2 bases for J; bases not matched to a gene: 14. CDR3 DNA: TGTGCCAGCAGTCCGTGGCGGGAGGCGAGGAGGCAAGAGACCCAGTACTTC. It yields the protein CASSPWREARRQETQYF.

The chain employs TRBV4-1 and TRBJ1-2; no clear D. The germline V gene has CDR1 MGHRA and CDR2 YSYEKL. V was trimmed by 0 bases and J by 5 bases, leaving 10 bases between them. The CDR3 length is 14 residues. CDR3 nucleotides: TGCGCCAGCAGCCAAGATTACGGGTATTATGGCTACACCTTC. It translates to CASSQDYGYYGYTF.

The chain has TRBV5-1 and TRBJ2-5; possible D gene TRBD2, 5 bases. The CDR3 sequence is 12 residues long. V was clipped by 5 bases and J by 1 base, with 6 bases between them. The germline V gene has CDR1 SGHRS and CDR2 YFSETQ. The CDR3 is CASSLAQETQYF. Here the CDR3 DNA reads TGCGCCAGCAGTCTAGCCCAAGAGACCCAGTACTTC.

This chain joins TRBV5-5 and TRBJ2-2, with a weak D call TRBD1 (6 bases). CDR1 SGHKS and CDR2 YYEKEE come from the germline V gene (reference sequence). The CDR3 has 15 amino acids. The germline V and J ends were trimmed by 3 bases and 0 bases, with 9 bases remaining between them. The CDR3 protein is CASSSGQANTGELFF. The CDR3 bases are TGTGCCAGCAGCTCGGGACAAGCGAACACCGGGGAGCTGTTTTTT.

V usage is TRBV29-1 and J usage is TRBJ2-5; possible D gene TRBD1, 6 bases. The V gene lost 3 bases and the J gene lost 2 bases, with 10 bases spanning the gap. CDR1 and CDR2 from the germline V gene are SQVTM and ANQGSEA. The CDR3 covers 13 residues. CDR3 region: CSVDSGTQETQYF. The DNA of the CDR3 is TGCAGCGTTGATTCCGGGACACAAGAGACCCAGTACTTC. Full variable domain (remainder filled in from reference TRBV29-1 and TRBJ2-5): SAVISQKPSRDICQRGTSLTIQCQVDSQVTMMFWYRQQPGQSLTLIATANQGSEATYESGFVIDKFPISRPNLTFSTLTVSNMSPEDSSIYLCSVDSGTQETQYFGPGTRLLVL.

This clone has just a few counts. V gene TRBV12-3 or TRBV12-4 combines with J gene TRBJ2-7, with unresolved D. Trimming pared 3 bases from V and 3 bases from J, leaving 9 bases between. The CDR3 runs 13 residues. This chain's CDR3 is CASSFVQFYEQYF. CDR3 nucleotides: TGTGCCAGCAGTTTTGTACAATTCTACGAGCAGTACTTC.

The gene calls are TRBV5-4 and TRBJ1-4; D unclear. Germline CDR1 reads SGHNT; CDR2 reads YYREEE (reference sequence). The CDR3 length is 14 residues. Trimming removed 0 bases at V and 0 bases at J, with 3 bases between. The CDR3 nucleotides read TGTGCCAGCAGCTTGGCTGCAACTAATGAAAAACTGTTTTTT. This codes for CASSLAATNEKLFF.

CDR3 residues: CASSPTGTGDHEQYF. Written as DNA, the CDR3 is TGTGCCAGCAGCCCAACCGGGACAGGGGACCACGAGCAGTACTTC. The V and J genes are TRBV11-3 and TRBJ2-7; 10 nucleotides agree with TRBD1. V was pared by 5 bases and J by 5 bases, with 9 bases of the junction left unmatched. CDR1 is SGHNT, CDR2 YENEEA, per germline. This CDR3 region has 15 residues.

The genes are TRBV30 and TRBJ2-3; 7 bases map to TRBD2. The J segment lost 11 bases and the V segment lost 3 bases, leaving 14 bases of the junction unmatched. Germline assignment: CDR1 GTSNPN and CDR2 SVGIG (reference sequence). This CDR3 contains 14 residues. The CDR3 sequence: CAWSASGGGRRQYF. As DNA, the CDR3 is TGTGCCTGGAGCGCTAGCGGAGGCGGTCGTAGGCAGTATTTT.